The next 11 T cell receptor beta chains were all read from a single sample in a study of T cell changes during pregnancy in multiple sclerosis. Method: immunoSEQ multiplex PCR; TCRdb's copy keeps in-frame clones and lacks some. Of about 61,000 clones listed, 75% to 90% are singletons. The sequencing used peripheral blood, collected in the first trimester of pregnancy. The receptors originated from a female donor in good health, enrolled as a control in a pregnancy study.

The chain has TRBV30 and TRBJ2-2; D is possibly TRBD1 (6 bases). Germline V lookup: CDR1 GTSNPN, CDR2 SVGIG (reference sequence). Trimming pared 4 bases from V and 1 base from J, leaving 13 bases between. CDR3 size: 15 residues. For the CDR3, the DNA is TGTGCCTGGACAGGGGTCCTTAAGAACACCGGGGAGCTGTTTTTT. It encodes CAWTGVLKNTGELFF. The full variable domain, rest sourced from reference TRBV30 and TRBJ2-2, is SQTIHQWPATLVQPVGSPLSLECTVEGTSNPNLYWYRQAAGRGLQLLFYSVGIGQISSEVPQNLSASRPQDRQFILSSKKLLLSDSGFYLCAWTGVLKNTGELFFGEGSRLTVL.

V gene TRBV9 combines with J gene TRBJ2-1; TRBD1 matches 10 bases. This CDR3 contains 18 residues. V gave up 4 bases and J gave up 7 bases; unmatched junction bases: 17. Germline loops: CDR1 SGDLS, CDR2 YYNGEE. For the CDR3, the DNA is TGTGCCAGCAGCCCACCCTCAGTGGACAGGGGGTTTATGAATGAGCAGTTCTTC. Protein: CASSPPSVDRGFMNEQFF.

The gene calls are TRBV30 and TRBJ1-5; a possible D gene is TRBD1 (6 bases). CDR1 and CDR2 from the germline V gene are GTSNPN and SVGIG (reference sequence). Deletions cut 3 bases from V and 3 bases from J, with 15 bases between. There are 15 residues in the CDR3. The CDR3 protein is CAWRRRAGDNQPQHF. DNA for the CDR3: TGTGCCTGGAGAAGGAGAGCAGGGGACAATCAGCCCCAGCATTTT.

The V gene is TRBV14, the J gene TRBJ2-3, with 7 bases that match TRBD2. Germline V gives CDR1 SGHDN, CDR2 FVKESK. Trimming took 0 bases from V and 1 from J; bases not matched to a gene: 4. This CDR3 region has 16 residues. The CDR3 loop reads CASSQERGTRTDTQYF. CDR3 DNA: TGTGCCAGCAGCCAAGAGCGGGGGACCCGCACAGATACGCAGTATTTT.

The chain links TRBV5-4 to TRBJ2-4; 10 bases are shared with TRBD1. V lost 4 bases and J lost 8; bases outside the gene matches: 15. The CDR3 has 17 residues. CDR1 is SGHNT, CDR2 YYREEE, per germline (reference sequence). The CDR3 nucleotides are TGTGCCAGCAGCCCTAACCGCCGGGACAGGGGTAGAGACATTCAGTACTTC. Amino acid sequence: CASSPNRRDRGRDIQYF.

The chain has TRBV19 and TRBJ2-7; maybe TRBD2 (6 bases). This CDR3 has 13 residues. With 6 bases removed from V and 7 bases from J, the gap between germline ends came to 16 bases. The germline gives CDR1 LNHDA, CDR2 SQIVND (reference sequence). DNA of the CDR3: TGTGCCAGTAGGCGGACGGGGGTTGGAGAGCAGTACTTC. Protein product: CASRRTGVGEQYF. Based on the CDR3 plus reference TRBV19 and TRBJ2-7, the full variable domain is DGGITQSPKYLFRKEGQNVTLSCEQNLNHDAMYWYRQDPGQGLRLIYYSQIVNDFQKGDIAEGYSVSREKKESFPLTVTSAQKNPTAFYLCASRRTGVGEQYFGPGTRLTVT.

The chain carries TRBV9 and TRBJ2-7; D might be TRBD1 (6 bases). Germline V gives CDR1 SGDLS, CDR2 YYNGEE. The CDR3 totals 16 residues. Trimming stripped 3 bases from V and 6 bases from J, with 22 bases between. CDR3 sequence (DNA): TGTGCCAGCAGCGACGGGGACAACCGGGCCCCTCTCGAGCAGTACTTC. Translating it yields CASSDGDNRAPLEQYF.

The chain uses TRBV6-5 and TRBJ1-2, with D hard to call. Per the germline V gene, CDR1 is MNHEY and CDR2 is SVGAGI. This CDR3 has 13 residues. The CDR3 region has the DNA TGTGCGATTGGCTTTACGGCGGGAACCACCTACACCTTC. This gives the protein CAIGFTAGTTYTF.

The chain carries TRBV6-8 and TRBJ2-1; TRBD1 matches 9 bases. Unmatched junction bases numbered 3, after V lost 6 bases and J lost 3 bases. CDR1 and CDR2 (germline): MNHGY, SAAAGT. There are 14 residues in the CDR3. The CDR3 spells CASSLTGGYNEQFF. The DNA for the CDR3 is TGTGCCAGCAGCTTGACAGGGGGCTACAATGAGCAGTTCTTC.

This clone was seen only once. The gene calls are TRBV12-5 and TRBJ1-2, with D hard to call. V was cut by 0 bases and J by 6 bases, with 11 bases left in between. CDR3 length: 14 amino acids. Germline assignment: CDR1 LGHNT and CDR2 FRNRAP. CDR3 DNA sequence: TGTGCTAGTGGTTTGGTACCTCAGGTTCATGGCTACACCTTC. Its translation: CASGLVPQVHGYTF.

The rearrangement uses TRBV7-7 and TRBJ2-3; D is possibly TRBD2 (6 bases). Germline loops: CDR1 SSHAT, CDR2 FNYEAQ (reference sequence). This CDR3 is 13 amino acids long. V lost 2 bases, J lost 5 bases, and 8 bases lay in between. CDR3 nucleotide sequence: TGTGCCAGCAGCTTATGGCGGGAAGATACGCAGTATTTT. Its protein product is CASSLWREDTQYF.